This T cell receptor (beta chain) was observed in a study of blood T cell repertoires in COVID-19. On the study more broadly: Researchers got acute and convalescent COVID-19 samples from the United States, Italy and Spain. Sample material is recorded as cDNA or gDNA derived from T cells, B-cell-depleted T cells, or PBMCs.

Per the original data handling: Amplifying reference gene primers gave estimates of nucleated cell counts. Clones were read by immunoSEQ multiplex PCR, and TCRdb kept only the in-frame ones, dropping some. That table furnishes V, J and clone size, whereas the DNA furnished D and trimming. The table records a few hundred thousand clones, around 85% of them present only once. Sequencing used peripheral blood. The receptor was isolated from a woman aged 50 to 65 with active or convalescent COVID-19.

The CDR3: CASSFLAGGGNEQFF. Here the CDR3 DNA reads TGTGCCAGCAGCTTCTTAGCGGGAGGGGGCAATGAGCAGTTCTTC. The chain recombines TRBV7-9 with TRBJ2-1; 11 bases are shared with TRBD2. V dropped 3 bases and J dropped 6; count of bases not matched to a gene: 4. Germline V gives CDR1 SEHNR, CDR2 FQNEAQ (reference sequence). This CDR3 is built from 15 residues.